The 22 T cell receptor beta chains below all came from one sample that was sequenced in a study of T cell repertoires in cytomegalovirus infection. TCRdb independently ran MiXCR on the reads; one entry per CDR3 protein. The sample records about 530,000 distinct CDR3 sequences, less than 30% being singletons. Sequencing was done on a sample of PBMCs. These receptors all stem from a human donor in good health (CMV status not recorded). Some clones in this sample may be carry-over from other donors' samples.

In this sample, this clonotype turned up many times. The chain employs TRBV7-2 and TRBJ2-7; 12 bases are a match to TRBD2. V was clipped by 5 bases and J by 5 bases; unmatched bases: 13. The CDR3 length is 17 residues. Germline assignment: CDR1 SGHTA and CDR2 FQGNSA. For the CDR3, the DNA is TGTGCCAGCAGCATGGAGTGGGCTAGCGGGAGGGGGAACGAGCAGTACTTC. Translated: CASSMEWASGRGNEQYF.

This clonotype has a count of ten or more. The chain employs TRBV7-2 and TRBJ2-3, with 8 bases that match TRBD2. Germline V gene lookup returns CDR1 SGHTA and CDR2 FQGNSA. J gave up 4 bases and V 0 bases, and 12 bases lay outside the gene matches. The CDR3 is made up of 18 amino acids. The CDR3 sequence is CASSLAYWSGTRPDTQYF. In nucleotides, the CDR3 is TGTGCCAGCAGCTTAGCTTATTGGTCGGGGACTAGACCAGATACGCAGTATTTT.

J is TRBJ2-3 and V is TRBV3-1; D possibly corresponds to TRBD1 (6 bases). Trimming pared 6 bases from V and 4 bases from J, leaving 14 bases between. CDR1 is LGHDT and CDR2 is YNNKEL in the germline V gene (reference sequence). The CDR3 consists of 14 residues. CDR3 region: CASSVAGAADTQYF. The CDR3 DNA reads as TGTGCCAGCAGTGTGGCAGGGGCAGCAGATACGCAGTATTTT.

In this sample, this clonotype turned up a few times. The chain combines TRBV6-2 or TRBV6-3 with TRBJ2-2, with D possibly TRBD1 on 5 matching bases. The V end was cut by 7 bases, the J end by 1 base, with 7 bases between. CDR1 is MNHEY and CDR2 is SVGEGT in the germline V gene. The CDR3 length is 13 residues. The CDR3 loop reads CASTTVNTGELFF. DNA for the CDR3: TGTGCCAGCACGACAGTGAACACCGGGGAGCTGTTTTTT.

This clonotype was picked up many times. V gene TRBV7-8 combines with J gene TRBJ2-7; tentatively, D is TRBD2 (5 bases). Germline lookup yields CDR1 SGHVS and CDR2 FQNEAQ. V was trimmed by 5 bases and J by 3 bases, leaving 20 bases between them. This CDR3 has 16 residues. CDR3 in amino acids: CASSRSSTGLLYEQYF. DNA of the CDR3: TGTGCCAGCAGCCGGAGCTCAACTGGACTCCTCTACGAGCAGTACTTC.

This clonotype showed up many times. This chain uses TRBV7-6 with TRBJ2-1; 8 bases agree with TRBD2. CDR1 is SGHVS and CDR2 is FNYEAQ in the germline V gene. J lost 1 base, V lost 5 bases, and 7 bases had no gene match. This CDR3 has 16 amino acids. CDR3 nucleotides: TGTGCCAGCAGCCCCCGTACTAGCGGTTCCTACAATGAGCAGTTCTTC. Translation: CASSPRTSGSYNEQFF.

The J gene is TRBJ2-1, the V gene TRBV12-3 or TRBV12-4; 9 bases align to TRBD2. This CDR3 spans 15 amino acids. With 3 bases clipped from V and 4 bases from J, the junction kept 4 bases outside the gene matches. DNA of the CDR3: TGTGCCAGCAGTTTTAGCGGGGGTTTTTACAATGAGCAGTTCTTC. Its translation is CASSFSGGFYNEQFF.

In this sample, this clonotype turned up many times. The chain recombines TRBV2 with TRBJ2-1, with 8 bases matching TRBD2. Germline CDR1 and CDR2: SNHLY and FYNNEI. CDR3 length equals 15 residues. V shed 6 bases, J shed 0 bases, and the junction held 4 bases outside the gene matches. CDR3 residues: CASRLAGSSYNEQFF. CDR3 in DNA: TGTGCCAGCAGATTAGCGGGAAGCTCCTACAATGAGCAGTTCTTC. The full variable domain, rest sourced from reference TRBV2 and TRBJ2-1, is EPEVTQTPSHQVTQMGQEVILRCVPISNHLYFYWYRQILGQKVEFLVSFYNNEISEKSEIFDDQFSVERPDGSNFTLKIRSTKLEDSAMYFCASRLAGSSYNEQFFGPGTRLTVL.

Ten or more counts support this clonotype. The chain recombines TRBV7-2 with TRBJ1-6; D possibly corresponds to TRBD1 (5 bases). Germline CDR1 and CDR2: SGHTA and FQGNSA. This CDR3 is 11 amino acids long. Trimming took off 4 bases at V and 14 bases at J, with 9 bases between the two ends. The CDR3 is CASSSGHTLHF. CDR3 in DNA: TGTGCCAGCAGCTCAGGACACACCCTCCACTTT.

This clonotype has more than one count but fewer than ten. This chain connects TRBV4-1 to TRBJ1-2; 7 bases fit TRBD1. Germline trimming cut 1 base from V and 0 bases from J; bases unmatched to any gene: 5. The CDR3 consists of 16 residues. Germline lookup yields CDR1 MGHRA and CDR2 YSYEKL. CDR3 sequence: CASSQVQGPANYGYTF. CDR3 in DNA: TGCGCCAGCAGCCAAGTACAGGGGCCGGCTAACTATGGCTACACCTTC.

The chain links TRBV28 to TRBJ2-3, with a possible D match to TRBD1 (5 bases). V lost 6 bases and J lost 5, with 12 bases in between. Per the germline V gene, CDR1 is MDHEN and CDR2 is SYDVKM. There are 13 residues in the CDR3. The CDR3 reads CASRGRLLDTQYF. The CDR3 bases are TGTGCCAGCAGGGGGCGGCTTTTAGATACGCAGTATTTT.

This chain uses TRBV7-2 with TRBJ2-7; D unclear. Trimming cost V 1 base and J 5 bases, with 9 bases left between them. Germline-derived CDR1 and CDR2 are SGHTA and FQGNSA. CDR3 size: 13 residues. CDR3 protein: CASSLVVQDEQYF. As DNA, the CDR3 is TGTGCCAGCAGCTTAGTTGTGCAGGACGAGCAGTACTTC.

In its sample, this clonotype was seen many times. The J gene is TRBJ2-3, the V gene TRBV7-2; D unclear. The ends were cut back, 5 bases at V and 0 bases at J, with 6 bases in the middle. The germline CDR1 and CDR2 sequences are SGHTA and FQGNSA. The CDR3 has 13 amino acids. CDR3 coding DNA: TGTGCCAGCAGCCCCAGTAGCACAGATACGCAGTATTTT. As protein: CASSPSSTDTQYF.

There are a few counts of this clonotype. V usage is TRBV28 and J usage is TRBJ1-1; D unresolved. Trimming shortened V by 6 bases and J by 6 bases, and 8 bases separated the two germline ends. Germline V gene lookup returns CDR1 MDHEN and CDR2 SYDVKM. The CDR3 has 11 residues. The CDR3 loop is CASSQTSEAFF. DNA of the CDR3: TGTGCCAGCAGCCAGACATCTGAAGCTTTCTTT.

This clonotype was seen a single time. The chain combines TRBV28 with TRBJ2-1, with TRBD2 identical over 12 bases. This CDR3 has 17 amino acids. Trimming cost V 7 bases and J 6 bases; bases outside gene matches: 13. Germline CDR1 and CDR2: MDHEN and SYDVKM. The CDR3 reads CASKSQPGLAGPNEQFF. CDR3 DNA: TGTGCCAGCAAATCACAACCGGGACTAGCGGGTCCCAATGAGCAGTTCTTC.

This clonotype was seen ten or more times. V gene TRBV7-2 combines with J gene TRBJ2-4; possibly TRBD1 for D (6 bases). The CDR3 consists of 16 residues. Germline values: CDR1 SGHTA, CDR2 FQGNSA. The V and J ends lost 3 bases and 0 bases respectively, with 12 bases between them. The CDR3 nucleotides read TGTGCCAGCAGCTTCGGACAGCCTTTAGCCAAAAACATTCAGTACTTC. It translates to CASSFGQPLAKNIQYF.

Only a few counts were recorded for this clonotype. The chain joins TRBV6-2 or TRBV6-3 to TRBJ2-1, with D tentatively TRBD2 (6 bases). Germline V lookup: CDR1 MNHEY, CDR2 SVGEGT. The CDR3 is 15 amino acids. The V end lost 4 bases, the J end lost 1 base, and 11 bases lay between the germline ends. Written as DNA, the CDR3 is TGTGCCAGCAGTTTAACTAGCATTTCCTACAATGAGCAGTTCTTC. Its protein is CASSLTSISYNEQFF.

V is TRBV19 and J is TRBJ1-5; no clear D. The germline V gene has CDR1 LNHDA and CDR2 SQIVND (reference sequence). The CDR3 covers 14 residues. V was clipped by 5 bases and J by 3 bases, with 11 bases between them. The CDR3 nucleotides read TGTGCCAGTAGTTGGGCCAGCAACAATCAGCCCCAGCATTTT. It codes for CASSWASNNQPQHF.

This clonotype was counted between two and nine times. The J gene is TRBJ1-1, the V gene TRBV12-3 or TRBV12-4; possibly TRBD1 for D (5 bases). The V end lost 7 bases, the J end lost 10 bases, and 16 bases lay between the germline ends. CDR3 size: 12 residues. CDR3 coding DNA: TGTGCCAGCAAATCCGGACCAGGGACAGCTTTCTTT. Amino acid sequence: CASKSGPGTAFF.

J is TRBJ2-1 and V is TRBV6-8, with 11 bases matching TRBD2. Germline V CDR1 and CDR2: MNHGY, SAAAGT. The CDR3 covers 15 residues. After removal of 4 bases from V and 5 bases from J, the junction contained 4 bases not matched to a gene. The CDR3 protein is CASSSMTSGDNEQFF. DNA of the CDR3: TGTGCCAGCAGTTCCATGACTAGCGGGGACAATGAGCAGTTCTTC.

The chain couples TRBV6-2 or TRBV6-3 to TRBJ2-2; D is unclear. The ends were cut back, 1 base at V and 3 bases at J, with 9 bases in the middle. Per the germline V gene, CDR1 is MNHEY and CDR2 is SVGEGT. The CDR3 has 15 residues. CDR3: CASSYFPGYTGELFF. The CDR3 DNA is TGTGCCAGCAGTTACTTCCCAGGATACACCGGGGAGCTGTTTTTT.

The chain carries TRBV9 and TRBJ1-2; D not resolved. This CDR3 contains 14 residues. Germline V CDR1 and CDR2: SGDLS, YYNGEE. V lost 4 bases, J lost 5 bases, and 15 bases lay in between. The DNA for the CDR3 is TGTGCCAGCAGCCTATCCCCCGCGGGGTATGGCTACACCTTC. Amino acid sequence: CASSLSPAGYGYTF.